Presented here are 27 T cell receptor beta chains from one specimen sequenced in a study of cytomegalovirus exposure and HLA in healthy donors (dated by TCRdb to about 2017). The library was obtained by the immunoSEQ multiplex PCR assay. The multiplex PCR relied on a mix of 60 forward primers for TCR Vbeta segments and 13 reverse primers for TCR Jbeta segments. TCRdb retrieved this table from immuneACCESS and kept in-frame rearrangements only. Not all clones are present; in checked studies, unresolved V genes account for under half, and no reason is known for the remainder. The sample table contains just over 150,000 clones; only one count was recorded for about three quarters of them. Of the sample, roughly 1.9% falls within the top ten clones. Sequencing was carried out using PBMCs. The receptors shown here come from a female donor in good health and CMV-seronegative.

The J gene is TRBJ1-1, the V gene TRBV11-1; D is ambiguous. Germline CDR1 and CDR2: SGHAT and FQDESV (reference sequence). Trimming pared 2 bases from V and 0 bases from J, leaving 10 bases between. The CDR3 is made up of 15 amino acids. CDR3: CASSLSGRMNTEAFF. The CDR3, as DNA: TGTGCCAGCAGCTTATCTGGGCGAATGAACACTGAAGCTTTCTTT. Combining the CDR3 with reference TRBV11-1 and TRBJ1-1 gives the whole variable domain EAEVAQSPRYKITEKSQAVAFWCDPISGHATLYWYRQILGQGPELLVQFQDESVVDDSQLPKDRFSAERLKGVDSTLKIQPAELGDSAMYLCASSLSGRMNTEAFFGQGTRLTVV.

This clone was observed once. This rearrangement joins TRBV6-1 to TRBJ1-3; D is unclear. This CDR3 has 17 residues. V lost 3 bases to trimming and J lost 2 bases, with 17 bases between them. Per the germline V gene, CDR1 is MNHNS and CDR2 is SASEGT. The CDR3: CASSEVPRRLTGNTIYF. The CDR3 DNA is TGTGCCAGCAGTGAGGTCCCCAGGCGCTTGACTGGAAACACCATATATTTT.

Note on this clone: This CDR3 is missing its conserved last phenylalanine or tryptophan, likely due to a read error. The chain carries TRBV2 and TRBJ1-1, with TRBD1 as a possible D gene (5 bases). Germline CDR1 reads SNHLY; CDR2 reads FYNNEI. V lost 7 bases and J 2 bases, leaving 11 bases between the germline ends. The CDR3 is made up of 13 amino acids. The CDR3 bases are TGTGCCAGCACCCGGGACTTCAACACTGAAGCTTTCTCT. Its translation: CASTRDFNTEAFS.

The rearrangement uses TRBV30 and TRBJ2-7; D uncertain. The CDR3 covers 11 residues. Germline V gene sequence: CDR1 GTSNPN, CDR2 SVGIG (reference sequence). The V end lost 0 bases, the J end lost 4 bases, and 4 bases lay between the germline ends. CDR3 sequence: CAWSVLYEQYF. The CDR3 DNA follows: TGTGCCTGGAGTGTACTATACGAGCAGTACTTC.

Notes on this clone: This same CDR3 is encoded by further DNA sequences in the sample. J is TRBJ1-1 and V is TRBV7-9; unclear D gene. This CDR3 has 13 residues. The V gene's germline CDR1 is SEHNR and CDR2 FQNEAQ (reference sequence). The V and J ends lost 2 bases and 2 bases respectively, with 6 bases between them. The CDR3, as DNA: TGTGCCAGCAGCTTAAATAGTAACACTGAAGCTTTCTTT. Protein product: CASSLNSNTEAFF.

V gene TRBV2 combines with J gene TRBJ2-1; 11 bases align to TRBD2. The V gene end was trimmed by 5 bases and the J gene end by 3 bases; junction bases not matched to a gene: 3. CDR3 length: 15 residues. The germline V gene encodes CDR1 SNHLY and CDR2 FYNNEI. CDR3 region: CASSRLAGSYNEQFF. The CDR3 DNA sequence: TGTGCCAGCAGTCGACTAGCGGGAAGCTACAATGAGCAGTTCTTC.

The V gene is TRBV18, the J gene TRBJ1-5; D gene uncertain. Germline CDR1 KGHSH, CDR2 LQKENI. The CDR3 consists of 14 residues. V shed 5 bases and J shed 1 base, with 9 bases lying between them. CDR3 DNA sequence: TGTGCCAGCTCATCGAAGGAGAGCAATCAGCCCCAGCATTTT. Translated, it gives CASSSKESNQPQHF.

The V and J genes are TRBV18 and TRBJ1-1; D might be TRBD1 (6 bases). The CDR3 runs to 13 residues. CDR1 and CDR2 (germline): KGHSH, LQKENI. The V end lost 3 bases, the J end lost 8 bases, and 13 bases lay between the germline ends. The CDR3 nucleotides are TGTGCCAGCTCACCGGAGGGGGGGGTGGAAGCTTTCTTT. This translates into CASSPEGGVEAFF.

This clone was recorded only once. This chain connects TRBV7-2 to TRBJ1-5; TRBD1 matches 7 bases. The germline V gene has CDR1 SGHTA and CDR2 FQGNSA. With 5 bases clipped from V and 3 bases from J, the junction kept 7 bases outside the gene matches. This CDR3 contains 15 residues. The CDR3 bases are TGTGCCAGCAGCCGGGACAGAAACACCAATCAGCCCCAGCATTTT. This sequence encodes CASSRDRNTNQPQHF.

The rearrangement links TRBV5-8 to TRBJ2-1; D not resolved. Trimming took off 9 bases at V and 1 base at J, with 17 bases between the two ends. The CDR3 has 15 residues. CDR1 and CDR2 from the germline V gene are SGHTS and YDEGEE. The CDR3 reads CATNDRVISYNEQFF. The CDR3 region has the DNA TGTGCCACCAACGATCGGGTCATTTCCTACAATGAGCAGTTCTTC. The whole variable domain, remainder taken from reference TRBV5-8 and TRBJ2-1, is EAGVTQSPTHLIKTRGQQATLRCSPISGHTSVYWYQQALGLGLQFLLWYDEGEERNRGNFPPRFSGRQFPNYSSELNVNALELEDSALYLCATNDRVISYNEQFFGPGTRLTVL.

The chain uses TRBV29-1 and TRBJ2-5; D might be TRBD1 (5 bases). Germline V gene data show CDR1 as SQVTM and CDR2 as ANQGSEA. CDR3 length: 13 residues. The ends were cut back, 5 bases at V and 4 bases at J, with 14 bases in the middle. The CDR3 DNA reads as TGCAGCGTTTCAGGGTCTAGAGGAGAGACCCAGTACTTC. This sequence encodes CSVSGSRGETQYF. Combining the CDR3 with reference TRBV29-1 and TRBJ2-5 gives the whole variable domain SAVISQKPSRDICQRGTSLTIQCQVDSQVTMMFWYRQQPGQSLTLIATANQGSEATYESGFVIDKFPISRPNLTFSTLTVSNMSPEDSSIYLCSVSGSRGETQYFGPGTRLLVL.

J is TRBJ2-4 and V is TRBV5-6, with 7 positions matching TRBD2. Trimming took 2 bases from V and 8 from J; bases not matched to a gene: 13. Per germline, CDR1 SGHDT and CDR2 YYEEEE. This CDR3 region has 16 residues. The CDR3 region is CASSLFSGSASDIQYF. In DNA, the CDR3 is TGTGCCAGCAGCTTATTTAGCGGGTCCGCCTCGGACATTCAGTACTTC.

This chain joins TRBV7-9 and TRBJ1-6, with D unclear. This CDR3 is 13 amino acids long. Germline V gene sequence: CDR1 SEHNR, CDR2 FQNEAQ (reference sequence). V was trimmed by 5 bases and J by 8 bases, leaving 10 bases between them. The CDR3 is CASSPKQYSPLHF. In DNA, the CDR3 is TGTGCCAGCAGCCCAAAACAGTATTCACCCCTCCACTTT.

J is TRBJ2-7 and V is TRBV30; D is uncertain. From germline, CDR1 is GTSNPN and CDR2 SVGIG (reference sequence). V dropped 1 base and J dropped 5 bases, with 15 bases sitting between them. This CDR3 region has 14 residues. CDR3 in DNA: TGTGCCTGGAGTGGCGGCGGCGAGATACACGAGCAGTACTTC. Encoded protein: CAWSGGGEIHEQYF.

Points on this clone: This specimen includes other DNA sequences encoding the same CDR3. This chain joins TRBV15 and TRBJ2-1; 7 positions match TRBD2. Trimming at V came to 0 bases and at J to 4 bases, leaving 6 bases not matched to a gene. This CDR3 contains 16 residues. CDR1 is LNHNV and CDR2 is YYDKDF in the germline V gene (reference sequence). The CDR3 spells CATSRDRTSIYNEQFF. The CDR3 nucleotides are TGTGCCACCAGCAGAGATAGGACTAGTATTTACAATGAGCAGTTCTTC.

This chain connects TRBV6-5 to TRBJ1-2; 10 bases are shared with TRBD1. Germline lookup yields CDR1 MNHEY and CDR2 SVGAGI. CDR3 length equals 13 residues. J was trimmed by 6 bases and V by 6 bases; bases with no gene match: 4. CDR3 loop: CASSRGTGDGYTF. As DNA, the CDR3 is TGTGCCAGCAGCAGAGGGACAGGGGATGGCTACACCTTC.

The rearrangement links TRBV7-9 to TRBJ2-2; D call uncertain. The CDR3 extends over 12 amino acids. The germline gives CDR1 SEHNR, CDR2 FQNEAQ (reference sequence). The CDR3 sequence is CVTGMNTGELFF. CDR3 nucleotide sequence: TGTGTGACTGGAATGAACACCGGGGAGCTGTTTTTT.

The chain carries TRBV4-2 and TRBJ2-1; D perhaps matches TRBD2 (6 bases). From germline, CDR1 is LGHNA and CDR2 YNFKEQ. The CDR3 is 16 residues long. Trimming took off 0 bases at V and 3 bases at J, with 12 bases between the two ends. The CDR3 DNA sequence: TGTGCCAGCAGCCAAGATTCGGGGGAAAGCTACAATGAGCAGTTCTTC. This translates into CASSQDSGESYNEQFF.

In this sample, this clone turned up a few times. The CDR3 region has the DNA TGCGCCAGCAGCCAAGTGGAGACTAGCGACGGCTCCTACGAGCAGTACTTC. The encoded protein is CASSQVETSDGSYEQYF. The V call is TRBV4-1, the J call TRBJ2-7, with 8 bases fitting TRBD2. The CDR3 has 17 residues. The ends lost 1 base at V and 0 bases at J; junction bases unmatched: 8. Germline assignment: CDR1 MGHRA and CDR2 YSYEKL.

The chain carries TRBV19 and TRBJ1-2; 7 bases line up with TRBD1. V gave up 6 bases and J gave up 4 bases; unmatched junction bases: 17. The germline gives CDR1 LNHDA, CDR2 SQIVND (reference sequence). The CDR3 spans 17 residues. CDR3 in amino acids: CASSHAPGTEIVYGYTF. DNA of the CDR3: TGTGCCAGTAGCCACGCTCCAGGGACAGAGATTGTCTATGGCTACACCTTC.

The rearrangement joins TRBV2 to TRBJ2-2; D remains unclear. From germline, CDR1 is SNHLY and CDR2 FYNNEI. V was shortened by 7 bases and J by 6 bases, with 9 bases between the two germline ends. The CDR3 extends over 12 amino acids. The DNA for the CDR3 is TGTGCCAGCATTGGCGGATCCGGGGAGCTGTTTTTT. This encodes CASIGGSGELFF.

This clone has just a few counts. The chain carries TRBV10-2 and TRBJ2-3; 12 nucleotides align to TRBD2. V lost 1 base and J lost 8; bases outside the gene matches: 7. The germline V gene encodes CDR1 WSHSY and CDR2 SAAADI. The CDR3 is 16 amino acids. DNA for the CDR3: TGCGCCAGCAGTGAGTTCCTAGCGGGGGGGACGGGTACGCAGTATTTT. Translation gives CASSEFLAGGTGTQYF.

The CDR3, as DNA: TGTGCCAGCAGCGTAGGGGCCTCCTACGAGCAGTACTTC. Its translation is CASSVGASYEQYF. The chain recombines TRBV9 with TRBJ2-7; D ambiguous. Per germline, CDR1 SGDLS and CDR2 YYNGEE. V gave up 0 bases and J gave up 0 bases, with 4 bases separating them. The CDR3 sequence is 13 residues long.

The V and J genes are TRBV7-9 and TRBJ2-7; D remains unclear. Trimming shortened V by 2 bases and J by 1 base, and 12 bases separated the two germline ends. The CDR3 length is 15 residues. Per the germline V gene, CDR1 is SEHNR and CDR2 is FQNEAQ (reference sequence). CDR3 sequence reads: CASSLQSQRSYEQYF. The CDR3 DNA follows: TGTGCCAGCAGCTTACAGTCTCAGCGTTCCTACGAGCAGTACTTC.

V and J are TRBV9 and TRBJ2-1; no clear D gene. V gave up 4 bases and J gave up 3 bases, with 11 bases separating them. CDR3 size: 14 residues. Germline V gives CDR1 SGDLS, CDR2 YYNGEE. The CDR3, as DNA: TGTGCCAGCAGCCCCGCGCTGAACTACAATGAGCAGTTCTTC. It translates to CASSPALNYNEQFF. The full variable domain, in which reference TRBV9 and TRBJ2-1 provide the parts outside the CDR3, is DSGVTQTPKHLITATGQRVTLRCSPRSGDLSVYWYQQSLDQGLQFLIQYYNGEERAKGNILERFSAQQFPDLHSELNLSSLELGDSALYFCASSPALNYNEQFFGPGTRLTVL.

The genes are TRBV7-3 and TRBJ1-1, with TRBD1 matching over 7 bases. Germline V gene sequence: CDR1 SGHTA, CDR2 FQGTGA. This CDR3 is 13 amino acids long. V dropped 5 bases and J dropped 5; count of bases not matched to a gene: 5. The CDR3 loop reads CASSPQQGTEAFF. In DNA form, the CDR3 reads TGTGCCAGCAGCCCTCAACAGGGGACTGAAGCTTTCTTT.

The J gene is TRBJ1-2, the V gene TRBV6-5; 10 nucleotides align to TRBD1. Germline trimming cut 6 bases from V and 2 bases from J; bases unmatched to any gene: 6. The CDR3 spans 15 residues. Germline CDR1 is MNHEY and CDR2 is SVGAGI. The CDR3 coding sequence is TGTGCCAGCAGCCGAGGGACAGGGGCGAACTATGGCTACACCTTC. It is translated as CASSRGTGANYGYTF.